These T cell receptor beta chains were read from a single sample in a study of blood T cell repertoires in COVID-19. Sequencing used immunoSEQ multiplex PCR; TCRdb keeps in-frame clones, though not all of them. The sample has approximately 350,000 clones, about 90% seen once. The sequenced material came from peripheral blood. The receptor source for this set is a woman aged 25-40 years with COVID-19, enrolled during active disease. The CDR3 runs from the conserved cysteine through the conserved F or W. The D gene is left open where the match is weak. Clone size is not always given. Where it is, it says once, few, many or a class for expanded clones.

TRBV18	-	TRBJ1-1	-	TGTGCCAGCTCACCAACGGACGGGACATACACTGAAGCTTTCTTT	CASSPTDGTYTEAFF
TRBV30	TRBD2	TRBJ2-1	-	TGTGCCTGGAGTATAGGTACTAGCGGGGACAATGAGCAGTTCTTC	CAWSIGTSGDNEQFF
TRBV30	-	TRBJ2-2	-	TGTGCCTGGAGGACCGCCGCCGGACTCGTCACCGGGGAGCTGTTTTTT	CAWRTAAGLVTGELFF
TRBV12-5	-	TRBJ1-1	once	TGTGCTAGTGGTTTGGAGGGCGGGAGGACTGAAGCTTTCTTT	CASGLEGGRTEAFF
TRBV28	TRBD1	TRBJ1-1	-	TGTGCCAGCAGTCCGGAGGGGGCCCTTATGAACACTGAAGCTTTCTTT	CASSPEGALMNTEAFF
TRBV29-1	TRBD2	TRBJ2-1	-	TGCAGCGTTTGGGTGGGACTAGCGGGAAACGAGCAGTTCTTC	CSVWVGLAGNEQFF
TRBV28	-	TRBJ1-1	once	TGTGCCAGCACCCCCAGGGGATTGTTATCTGAAGCTTTCTTT	CASTPRGLLSEAFF
TRBV28	TRBD1	TRBJ2-2	-	TGTGCCAGCAGCTCCAACCGGGACAGGGGATTCGGGGAGCTGTTTTTT	CASSSNRDRGFGELFF
TRBV2	TRBD1	TRBJ1-2	-	TGTGCCAGCACTTCAGGGGGCTCTGGCTACACCTTC	CASTSGGSGYTF
TRBV19	-	TRBJ1-5	-	TGTGCCAGTAGCAATGTGCAGAGGGCCTACGACAATCAGCCCCAGCATTTT	CASSNVQRAYDNQPQHF
TRBV19	TRBD2	TRBJ2-7	-	TGTGCCAGTAGTATTCTGGGGGGGGCCTACGAGCAGTACTTC	CASSILGGAYEQYF
TRBV6-1	-	TRBJ1-2	-	TGTGCCAGCAGTGAAGCGGTTGCCAGTTCAAGCTATGGCTACACCTTC	CASSEAVASSSYGYTF
TRBV11-2	TRBD1	TRBJ1-1	-	TGTGCCAGCAGCTTAGTAGGAGGGACAGGGCTGAACACTGAAGCTTTCTTT	CASSLVGGTGLNTEAFF
TRBV27	-	TRBJ1-1	-	TGTGCCAGCAGTTTTCTTGGGGGGATCGGGGCTTTCTTT	CASSFLGGIGAFF
TRBV5-4	-	TRBJ1-1	once	TGTGCCAGCAGCTTTGCCGGGGGCACTGAAGCTTTCTTT	CASSFAGGTEAFF
TRBV23-1	-	TRBJ1-5	-	TGCGCCAGCAGTCAAATAGGGGCCTCTCGTCAGCCCCAGCATTTT	CASSQIGASRQPQHF
TRBV7-2	TRBD1	TRBJ1-1	few	TGTGCCAGCAGCTTCCACTACCTCCCGAGGGGGCGCGAGGACACTGAAGCTTTCTTT	CASSFHYLPRGREDTEAFF
TRBV13	-	TRBJ2-1	-	TGTGCCAGCAGCTTAGGTCTCGGCAATGAGCAGTTCTTC	CASSLGLGNEQFF
TRBV7-2	-	TRBJ1-3	-	TGTGCCAGCAGCTTAGGAACAGGGACTGGAAACACCATATATTTT	CASSLGTGTGNTIYF
TRBV7-9	TRBD2	TRBJ2-1	-	TGTGCCAGCAGCAGAAGGGTAGAGCGGGGGGGATACAATGAGCAGTTCTTC	CASSRRVERGGYNEQFF